What follows are 18 T cell receptor beta chains derived from one specimen sequenced in a study of blood T cell repertoires in COVID-19. Generated by immunoSEQ multiplex PCR, the TCRdb table keeps only in-frame clones and is missing some. The sample carries tens of thousands of clones, less than 85% recorded once. The sequenced material came from peripheral blood. These receptors came from a human donor in a cohort sampled during active COVID-19.

In this sample, this clone turned up a few times. This chain connects TRBV5-6 to TRBJ2-7; a possible D gene is TRBD2 (5 bases). The CDR3 sequence is 12 residues long. The V end was cut by 1 base, the J end by 6 bases, with 8 bases between. The germline CDR1 and CDR2 sequences are SGHDT and YYEEEE. CDR3 amino acids: CASSLRGGEQYF. The CDR3 nucleotides are TGTGCCAGCAGCTTGCGGGGTGGCGAGCAGTACTTC.

The CDR3 DNA reads TGTGCCAGCAGTTACGGGGGGACTACTTATCTCGAGCAGTACTTC. Residues: CASSYGGTTYLEQYF. This rearrangement joins TRBV6-5 to TRBJ2-7; 7 positions agree with TRBD2. V shed 2 bases, J shed 6 bases, and the junction held 10 bases outside the gene matches. There are 15 residues in the CDR3. Germline V gives CDR1 MNHEY, CDR2 SVGAGI.

V usage is TRBV6-1 and J usage is TRBJ2-3; 12 bases are a match to TRBD1. Trimming took 3 bases from V and 4 from J; bases not matched to a gene: 5. The CDR3 contains 16 residues. Germline V CDR1 and CDR2: MNHNS, SASEGT. CDR3 loop: CASSEAGTGGSDTQYF. The CDR3 coding sequence is TGTGCCAGCAGTGAGGCCGGGACAGGGGGCTCAGATACGCAGTATTTT.

The CDR3 spells CASSPPSTDTQYF. The CDR3 DNA follows: TGTGCCAGCTCACCACCCTCCACAGATACGCAGTATTTT. V usage is TRBV18 and J usage is TRBJ2-3; D is unresolved. Trimming took off 0 bases at V and 2 bases at J, with 3 bases between the two ends. The CDR3 spans 13 residues. CDR1 KGHSH and CDR2 LQKENI come from the germline V gene.

This clone has a handful of counts. This chain links TRBV12-1 with TRBJ2-7; whether TRBD1, the table's D call, matches the DNA was not checked. TRBV12-1 is noted as a pseudogene. CDR3 length: 16 residues. The CDR3 region is CASPIVDRGGGLEQYF. CDR3 nucleotides: TGTGCCAGCCCGATTGTTGACAGGGGAGGGGGTTTAGAGCAGTACTTC.

V gene TRBV5-1 combines with J gene TRBJ2-3, with 9 bases matching TRBD1. CDR3 size: 15 residues. The trim removed 4 bases at V and 1 base at J, leaving 4 bases unmatched. Germline assignment: CDR1 SGHRS and CDR2 YFSETQ. CDR3 nucleotides: TGCGCCAGCAGCCCACGGACAGGGGGCACAGATACGCAGTATTTT. Residues: CASSPRTGGTDTQYF.

This chain links TRBV19 with TRBJ1-5; 9 bases fit TRBD1. The CDR3 covers 17 residues. The V and J ends lost 6 bases and 2 bases, in that order; junction bases with no gene match: 11. The V gene's germline CDR1 is LNHDA and CDR2 SQIVND (reference sequence). CDR3 sequence: CASRTSQGAWGNQPQHF. The DNA for the CDR3 is TGTGCCAGTAGGACATCACAGGGGGCTTGGGGCAATCAGCCCCAGCATTTT.

The chain has TRBV18 and TRBJ1-6; D gene uncertain. V dropped 3 bases and J dropped 0 bases, with 15 bases sitting between them. CDR1 and CDR2 from the germline V gene are KGHSH and LQKENI. The CDR3 spans 18 residues. The CDR3 DNA sequence: TGTGCCAGCTCACCTATCAAAGGGAGCGCCTCCTATAATTCACCCCTCCACTTT. It translates to CASSPIKGSASYNSPLHF.

The chain has TRBV7-2 and TRBJ2-1; 7 bases are a match to TRBD2. The CDR3 loop spans 16 amino acids. Germline CDR1 SGHTA, CDR2 FQGNSA. V dropped 5 bases and J dropped 0; count of bases not matched to a gene: 7. CDR3 sequence reads: CASSQSGASSYNEQFF. The DNA of the CDR3 is TGTGCCAGCAGCCAAAGCGGGGCGAGCTCCTACAATGAGCAGTTCTTC.

V usage is TRBV6-2 or TRBV6-3 and J usage is TRBJ2-1; D may be TRBD2 (5 bases). The CDR3 length is 17 residues. V lost 5 bases and J 4 bases, leaving 21 bases between the germline ends. CDR1 MNHEY and CDR2 SVGEGT come from the germline V gene. CDR3 in DNA: TGTGCCAGCAGTGGGCGGCGGGTCGATTCGGGGTACAATGAGCAGTTCTTC. This codes for CASSGRRVDSGYNEQFF.

The chain combines TRBV11-2 with TRBJ1-3; unclear D gene. Germline lookup yields CDR1 SGHAT and CDR2 FQNNGV. Trimming took off 5 bases at V and 4 bases at J, with 15 bases between the two ends. This CDR3 comprises 15 residues. Written as DNA, the CDR3 is TGTGCCAGCAGCCAGAAGGAGGTTCAGGGAAACACCATATATTTT. Residues: CASSQKEVQGNTIYF.

The rearrangement uses TRBV6-5 and TRBJ1-6; D gene ambiguous. The V end was cut by 0 bases, the J end by 7 bases, with 7 bases between. This CDR3 has 14 amino acids. Germline CDR1 MNHEY, CDR2 SVGAGI. As DNA, the CDR3 is TGTGCCAGCAGTTACTCGGCCGGGAATTCACCCCTCCACTTT. Protein: CASSYSAGNSPLHF.

The sample holds a few counts of this clone. This rearrangement joins TRBV5-4 to TRBJ2-7, with 14 bases lining up with TRBD2. The germline gives CDR1 SGHNT, CDR2 YYREEE (reference sequence). This CDR3 region has 15 residues. V was pared by 3 bases and J by 4 bases, with 3 bases of the junction left unmatched. In DNA form, the CDR3 reads TGTGCCAGCAGCTCGGGACTAGCGGGGGATTACGAGCAGTACTTC. It is translated as CASSSGLAGDYEQYF. Combining the CDR3 with reference TRBV5-4 and TRBJ2-7 gives the whole variable domain ETGVTQSPTHLIKTRGQQVTLRCSSQSGHNTVSWYQQALGQGPQFIFQYYREEENGRGNFPPRFSGLQFPNYSSELNVNALELDDSALYLCASSSGLAGDYEQYFGPGTRLTVT.

V gene TRBV7-2 combines with J gene TRBJ2-7; 9 nucleotides line up with TRBD1. V lost 7 bases and J lost 2; bases outside the gene matches: 9. Germline V CDR1 and CDR2: SGHTA, FQGNSA. This CDR3 comprises 15 residues. CDR3 amino acids: CASNSMGQGAYEQYF. The CDR3 nucleotides read TGTGCCAGCAATTCAATGGGACAGGGAGCCTACGAGCAGTACTTC.

The chain is built from TRBV7-3 and TRBJ2-7, with D possibly TRBD2 on 6 matching bases. Germline V gene data show CDR1 as SGHTA and CDR2 as FQGTGA. CDR3 size: 17 residues. Trimming removed 5 bases from V and 3 bases from J, with 23 bases in between. CDR3 DNA: TGTGCCAGCAGCGGTTGCCGTGCGACCGGGACTCGCTACGAGCAGTACTTC. This gives the protein CASSGCRATGTRYEQYF.

The chain is built from TRBV19 and TRBJ2-6; D is uncertain. The CDR3 totals 16 residues. In germline, CDR1 is LNHDA, CDR2 SQIVND (reference sequence). Trimming stripped 5 bases from V and 3 bases from J, with 14 bases between. The CDR3 region has the DNA TGTGCCAGTAGTGGGCGAGTATCGCGTGGGGCCAACGTCCTGACTTTC. Translating it yields CASSGRVSRGANVLTF. The variable domain in full, completed from reference TRBV19 and TRBJ2-6, reads DGGITQSPKYLFRKEGQNVTLSCEQNLNHDAMYWYRQDPGQGLRLIYYSQIVNDFQKGDIAEGYSVSREKKESFPLTVTSAQKNPTAFYLCASSGRVSRGANVLTFGAGSRLTVL.

The gene calls are TRBV19 and TRBJ2-1; 7 nucleotides match TRBD1. The CDR3 totals 15 residues. V lost 5 bases and J lost 0; bases outside the gene matches: 4. Germline CDR1 and CDR2: LNHDA and SQIVND (reference sequence). CDR3 sequence reads: CASSVTGSSYNEQFF. The CDR3 DNA follows: TGTGCCAGTAGTGTGACAGGGAGCTCCTACAATGAGCAGTTCTTC.

The chain has TRBV29-1 and TRBJ2-3; TRBD1 is a possible D gene (5 bases). This CDR3 contains 18 residues. Germline V gene data show CDR1 as SQVTM and CDR2 as ANQGSEA. Trimming left V 0 bases short and J 1 base short, with 20 bases between. This CDR3 is CSVEDRNGVWGRTDTQYF. Here the CDR3 DNA reads TGCAGCGTTGAAGATCGAAACGGTGTATGGGGCCGCACAGATACGCAGTATTTT.